The clone carrying this T cell receptor (beta chain) has a handful of counts. Its specificity is unknown. The germline CDR1 and CDR2 sequences are SEHNR and FQNEAQ (reference sequence). Deletions cut 6 bases from V and 1 base from J, with 18 bases between. CDR3 length: 16 residues. These data are taken from a study of early stage breast cancer tumors. Across the whole study: Most invasive tumors, about 80% of the 16, were ER+/PR+/HER2-. Study findings and constraints: Most shared enriched TCRB sequences were commonly generated ones.

Only in-frame clones appear in the TCRdb table, and some are missing; sequencing was by immunoSEQ multiplex PCR. Of fewer than 80,000 clones listed, less than 90% are singletons. This chain connects TRBV7-9 to TRBJ1-1; no clear D gene. Sequencing was carried out using blood. The source of this sequence is a person in their 40s with breast cancer. CDR3 in amino acids: CASSRQQLGRNTEAFF. The CDR3 nucleotides are TGTGCCAGCAGTCGCCAACAGTTAGGTAGGAACACTGAAGCTTTCTTT.